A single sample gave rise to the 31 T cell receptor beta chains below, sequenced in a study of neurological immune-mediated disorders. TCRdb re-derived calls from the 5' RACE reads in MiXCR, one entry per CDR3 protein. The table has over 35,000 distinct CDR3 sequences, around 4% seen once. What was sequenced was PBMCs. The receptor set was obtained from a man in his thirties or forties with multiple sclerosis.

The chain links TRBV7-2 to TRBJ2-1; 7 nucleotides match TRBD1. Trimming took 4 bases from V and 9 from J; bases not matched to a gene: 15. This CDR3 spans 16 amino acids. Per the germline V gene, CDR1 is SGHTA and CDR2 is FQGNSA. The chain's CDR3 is CASSSHRGHGGAEQFF. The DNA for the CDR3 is TGTGCCAGCAGCTCCCACAGGGGTCATGGGGGCGCTGAGCAGTTCTTC.

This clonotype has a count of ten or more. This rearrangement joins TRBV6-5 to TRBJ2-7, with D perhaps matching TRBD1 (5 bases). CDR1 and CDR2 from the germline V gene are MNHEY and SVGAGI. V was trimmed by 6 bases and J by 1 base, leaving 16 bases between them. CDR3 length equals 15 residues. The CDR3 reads CASSDRQKPSYEQYF. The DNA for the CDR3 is TGTGCCAGCAGCGACCGACAGAAACCTTCCTACGAGCAGTACTTC.

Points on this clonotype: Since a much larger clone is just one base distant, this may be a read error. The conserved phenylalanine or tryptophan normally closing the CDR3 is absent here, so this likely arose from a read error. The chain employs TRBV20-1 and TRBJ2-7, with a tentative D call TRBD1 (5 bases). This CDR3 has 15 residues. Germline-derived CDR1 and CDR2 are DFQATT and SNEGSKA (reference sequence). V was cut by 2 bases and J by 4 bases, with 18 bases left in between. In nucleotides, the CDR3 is TGCAGTGCTAGATCCCAGGGCAGGGCTGGTTACGAGCAGTACTGC. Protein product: CSARSQGRAGYEQYC.

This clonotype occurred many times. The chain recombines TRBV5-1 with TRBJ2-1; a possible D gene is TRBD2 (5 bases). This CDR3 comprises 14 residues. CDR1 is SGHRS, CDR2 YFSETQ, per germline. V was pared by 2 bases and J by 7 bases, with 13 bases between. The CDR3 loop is CASSFGETLNEQFF. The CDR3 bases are TGCGCCAGCAGCTTTGGGGAGACGCTTAATGAGCAGTTCTTC.

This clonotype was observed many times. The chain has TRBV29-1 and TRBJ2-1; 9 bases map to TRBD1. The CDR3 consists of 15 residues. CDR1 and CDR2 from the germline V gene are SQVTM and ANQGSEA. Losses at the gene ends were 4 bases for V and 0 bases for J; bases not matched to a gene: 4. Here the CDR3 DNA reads TGCAGCGTTGTACAGGGGGCTAGCTCCTACAATGAGCAGTTCTTC. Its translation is CSVVQGASSYNEQFF.

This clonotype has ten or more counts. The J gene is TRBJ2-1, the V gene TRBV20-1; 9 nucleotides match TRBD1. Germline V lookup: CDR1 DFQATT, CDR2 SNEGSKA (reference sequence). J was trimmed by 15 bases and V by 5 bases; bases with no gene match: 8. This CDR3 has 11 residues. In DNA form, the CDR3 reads TGCAGTGCTGGGGGACAGGGAGTACGGTTCTTC. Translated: CSAGGQGVRFF.

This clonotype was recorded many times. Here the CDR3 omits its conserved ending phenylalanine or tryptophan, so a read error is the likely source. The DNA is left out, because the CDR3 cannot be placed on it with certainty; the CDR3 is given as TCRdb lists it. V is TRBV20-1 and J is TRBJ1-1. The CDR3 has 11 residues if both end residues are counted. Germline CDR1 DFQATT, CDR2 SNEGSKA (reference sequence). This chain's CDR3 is CSARDNYGVAL.

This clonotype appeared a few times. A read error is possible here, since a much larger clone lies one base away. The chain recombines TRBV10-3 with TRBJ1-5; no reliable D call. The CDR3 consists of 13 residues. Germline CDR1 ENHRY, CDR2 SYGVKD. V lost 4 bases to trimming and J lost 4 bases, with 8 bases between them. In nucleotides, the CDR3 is TGTGCCATCAGTGTTAAGGAGAATCAGCCCCAGCATTTT. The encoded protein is CAISVKENQPQHF.

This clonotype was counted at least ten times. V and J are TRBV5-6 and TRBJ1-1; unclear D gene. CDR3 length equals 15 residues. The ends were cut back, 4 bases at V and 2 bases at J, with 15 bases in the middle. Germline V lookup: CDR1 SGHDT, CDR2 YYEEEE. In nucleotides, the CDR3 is TGTGCCAGCAGCGGACCCGAAAGTCTTAACACTGAAGCTTTCTTT. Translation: CASSGPESLNTEAFF.

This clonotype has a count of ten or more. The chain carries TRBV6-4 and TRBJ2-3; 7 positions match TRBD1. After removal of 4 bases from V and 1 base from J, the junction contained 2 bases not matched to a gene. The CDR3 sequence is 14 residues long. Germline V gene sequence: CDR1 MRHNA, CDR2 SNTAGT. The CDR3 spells CASSGTGGTDTQYF. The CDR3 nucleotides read TGTGCCAGCAGTGGAACAGGGGGCACAGATACGCAGTATTTT.

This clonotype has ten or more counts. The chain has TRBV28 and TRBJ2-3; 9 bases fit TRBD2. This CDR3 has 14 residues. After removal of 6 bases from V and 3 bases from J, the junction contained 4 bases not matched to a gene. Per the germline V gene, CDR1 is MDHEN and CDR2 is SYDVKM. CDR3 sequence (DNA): TGTGCCAGCAGCCCTGGACTAGCGACAGATACGCAGTATTTT. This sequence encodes CASSPGLATDTQYF.

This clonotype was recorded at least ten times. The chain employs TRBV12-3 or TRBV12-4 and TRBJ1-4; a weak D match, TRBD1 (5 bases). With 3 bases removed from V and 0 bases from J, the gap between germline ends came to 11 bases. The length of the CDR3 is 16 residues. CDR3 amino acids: CASSFLRGATNEKLFF. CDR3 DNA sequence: TGTGCCAGCAGTTTTTTGAGGGGTGCAACTAATGAAAAACTGTTTTTT.

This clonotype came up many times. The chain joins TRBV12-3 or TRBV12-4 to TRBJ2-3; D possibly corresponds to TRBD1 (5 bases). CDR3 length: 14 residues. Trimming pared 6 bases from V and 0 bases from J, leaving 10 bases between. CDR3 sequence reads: CASSRTTSTDTQYF. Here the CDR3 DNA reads TGTGCCAGCAGCCGGACAACTAGCACAGATACGCAGTATTTT.

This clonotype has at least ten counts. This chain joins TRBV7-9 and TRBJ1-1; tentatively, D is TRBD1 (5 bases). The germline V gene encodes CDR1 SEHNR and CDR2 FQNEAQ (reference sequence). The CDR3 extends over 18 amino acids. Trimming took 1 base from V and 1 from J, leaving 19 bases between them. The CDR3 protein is CASSLVRFGGRGNTEAFF. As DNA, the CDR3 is TGTGCCAGCAGCTTAGTTAGATTTGGGGGTCGGGGGAACACTGAAGCTTTCTTT.

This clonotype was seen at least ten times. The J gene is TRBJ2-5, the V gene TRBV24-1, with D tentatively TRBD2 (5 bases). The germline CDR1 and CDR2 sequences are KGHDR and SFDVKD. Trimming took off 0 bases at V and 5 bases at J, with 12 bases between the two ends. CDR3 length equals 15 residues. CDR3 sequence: CATSDLAGGGETQYF. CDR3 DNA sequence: TGTGCCACCAGTGATTTGGCGGGCGGCGGTGAGACCCAGTACTTC.

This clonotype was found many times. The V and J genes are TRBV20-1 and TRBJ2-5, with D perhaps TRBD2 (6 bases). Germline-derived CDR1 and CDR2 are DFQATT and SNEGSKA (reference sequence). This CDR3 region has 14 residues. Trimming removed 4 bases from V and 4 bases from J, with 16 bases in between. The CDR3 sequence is CSATSVRVGETQYF. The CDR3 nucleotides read TGCAGTGCTACTAGCGTAAGGGTAGGAGAGACCCAGTACTTC.

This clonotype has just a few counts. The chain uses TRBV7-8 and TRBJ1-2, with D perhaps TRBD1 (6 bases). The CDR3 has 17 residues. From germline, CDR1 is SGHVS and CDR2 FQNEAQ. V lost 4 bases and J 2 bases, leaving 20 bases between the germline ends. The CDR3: CASSSRVVRTANYGYTF. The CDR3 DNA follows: TGTGCCAGCAGCTCCAGAGTGGTCCGGACAGCCAACTATGGCTACACCTTC.

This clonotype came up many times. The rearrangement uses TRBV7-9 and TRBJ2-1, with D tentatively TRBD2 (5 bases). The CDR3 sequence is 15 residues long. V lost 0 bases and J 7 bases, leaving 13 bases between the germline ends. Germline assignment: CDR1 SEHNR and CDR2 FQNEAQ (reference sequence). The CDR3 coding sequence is TGTGCCAGCAGCTTAGCCGGCGGGCCCGGGAATGAGCAGTTCTTC. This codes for CASSLAGGPGNEQFF.

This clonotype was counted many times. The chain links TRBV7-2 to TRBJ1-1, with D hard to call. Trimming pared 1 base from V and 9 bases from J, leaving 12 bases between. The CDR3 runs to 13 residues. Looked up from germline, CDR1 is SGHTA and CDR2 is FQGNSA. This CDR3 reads CASSLVQEAQAFF. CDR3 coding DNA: TGTGCCAGCAGCTTAGTCCAAGAGGCCCAAGCTTTCTTT.

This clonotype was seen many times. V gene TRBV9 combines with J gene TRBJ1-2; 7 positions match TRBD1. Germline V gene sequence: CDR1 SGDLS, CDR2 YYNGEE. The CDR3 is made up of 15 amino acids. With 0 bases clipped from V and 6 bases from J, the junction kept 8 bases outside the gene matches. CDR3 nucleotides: TGTGCCAGCAGCGTAGTCGAGGGGGCAAGCGATGGCTACACCTTC. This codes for CASSVVEGASDGYTF.

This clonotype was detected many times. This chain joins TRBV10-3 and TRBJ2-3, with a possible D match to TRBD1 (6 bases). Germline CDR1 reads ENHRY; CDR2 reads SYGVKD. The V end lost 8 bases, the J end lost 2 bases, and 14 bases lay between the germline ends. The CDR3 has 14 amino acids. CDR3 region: CAIGGGSYTDTQYF. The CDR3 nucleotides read TGTGCCATCGGGGGCGGCTCCTACACAGATACGCAGTATTTT.

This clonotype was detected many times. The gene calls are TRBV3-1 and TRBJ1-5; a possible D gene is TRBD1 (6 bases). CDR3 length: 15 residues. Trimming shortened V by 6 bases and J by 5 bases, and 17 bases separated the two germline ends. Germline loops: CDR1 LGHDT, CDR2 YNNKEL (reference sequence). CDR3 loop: CASSPRWGPDQPQHF. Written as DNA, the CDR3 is TGTGCCAGCAGTCCACGTTGGGGGCCAGATCAGCCCCAGCATTTT.

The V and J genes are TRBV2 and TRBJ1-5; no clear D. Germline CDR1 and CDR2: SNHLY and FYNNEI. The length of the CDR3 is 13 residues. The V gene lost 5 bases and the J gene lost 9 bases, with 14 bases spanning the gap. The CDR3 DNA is TGTGCCAGCAGTAACGGGCCTCCGAGGCCCCAGCATTTT. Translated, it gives CASSNGPPRPQHF.

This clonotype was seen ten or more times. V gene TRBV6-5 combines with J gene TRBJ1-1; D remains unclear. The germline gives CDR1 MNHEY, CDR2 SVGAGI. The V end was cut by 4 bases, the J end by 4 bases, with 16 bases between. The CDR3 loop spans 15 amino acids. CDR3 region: CASSFGRDIFTEAFF. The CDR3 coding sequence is TGTGCCAGCAGTTTTGGACGGGATATATTCACTGAAGCTTTCTTT.

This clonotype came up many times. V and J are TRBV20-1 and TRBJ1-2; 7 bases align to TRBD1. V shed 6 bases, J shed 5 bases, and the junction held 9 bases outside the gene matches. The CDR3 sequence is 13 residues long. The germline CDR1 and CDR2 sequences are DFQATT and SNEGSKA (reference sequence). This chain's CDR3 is CSASEGGSYGYTF. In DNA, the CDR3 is TGCAGTGCATCCGAAGGGGGCTCTTATGGCTACACCTTC.

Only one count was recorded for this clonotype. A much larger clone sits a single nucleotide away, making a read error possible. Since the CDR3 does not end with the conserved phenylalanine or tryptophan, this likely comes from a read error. The CDR3 nucleotides read TGTGCCAGCAGCTTACAGATCTCTGGAAACACCATATATTAT. Its translation is CASSLQISGNTIYY. This chain joins TRBV7-8 and TRBJ1-3; D not certain. The germline V and J ends were trimmed by 2 bases and 0 bases, with 5 bases remaining between them. Germline V gene data show CDR1 as SGHVS and CDR2 as FQNEAQ. The CDR3 runs to 14 residues.

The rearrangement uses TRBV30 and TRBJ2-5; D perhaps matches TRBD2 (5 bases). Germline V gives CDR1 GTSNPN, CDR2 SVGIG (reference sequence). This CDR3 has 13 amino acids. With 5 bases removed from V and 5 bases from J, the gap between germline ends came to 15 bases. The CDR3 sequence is CAWEQQAGETQYF. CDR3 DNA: TGTGCCTGGGAACAGCAGGCGGGTGAGACCCAGTACTTC. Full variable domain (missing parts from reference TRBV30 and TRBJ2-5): SQTIHQWPATLVQPVGSPLSLECTVEGTSNPNLYWYRQAAGRGLQLLFYSVGIGQISSEVPQNLSASRPQDRQFILSSKKLLLSDSGFYLCAWEQQAGETQYFGPGTRLLVL.

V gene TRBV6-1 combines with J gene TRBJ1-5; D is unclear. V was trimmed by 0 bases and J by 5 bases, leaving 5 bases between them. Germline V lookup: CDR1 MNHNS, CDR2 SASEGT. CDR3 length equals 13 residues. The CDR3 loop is CASSEAMYQPQHF. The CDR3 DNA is TGTGCCAGCAGTGAAGCGATGTATCAGCCCCAGCATTTT.

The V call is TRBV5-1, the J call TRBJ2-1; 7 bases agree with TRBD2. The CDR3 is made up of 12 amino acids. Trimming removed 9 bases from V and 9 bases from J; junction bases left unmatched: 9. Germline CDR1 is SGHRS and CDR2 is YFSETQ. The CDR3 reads CATTGGKGEQFF. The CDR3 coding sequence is TGCGCCACCACCGGGGGGAAGGGTGAGCAGTTCTTC.

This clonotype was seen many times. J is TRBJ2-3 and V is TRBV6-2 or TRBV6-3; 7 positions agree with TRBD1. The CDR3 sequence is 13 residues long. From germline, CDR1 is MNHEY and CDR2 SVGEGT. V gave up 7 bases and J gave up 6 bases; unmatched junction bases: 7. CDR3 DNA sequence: TGTGCCAGCATCCAGACAGGGACGGATACGCAGTATTTT. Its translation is CASIQTGTDTQYF.

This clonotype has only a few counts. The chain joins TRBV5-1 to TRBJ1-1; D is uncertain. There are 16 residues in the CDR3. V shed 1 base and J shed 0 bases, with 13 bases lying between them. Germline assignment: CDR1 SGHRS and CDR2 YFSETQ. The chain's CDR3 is CASSLNGIGMNTEAFF. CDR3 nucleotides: TGCGCCAGCAGCTTGAACGGGATCGGAATGAACACTGAAGCTTTCTTT.